These T cell receptor beta chains were read from a single sample in a study of OX40 agonist ivuxolimab in advanced cancers. Sequencing used immunoSEQ multiplex PCR; TCRdb keeps in-frame clones, though not all of them. The table includes tens of thousands of clones, 80% to 90% detected once. Sequencing was performed on CD4+ or CD8+ T cells sorted from blood, taken in a trial of the OX40 agonist ivuxolimab. Source of these receptors: an adult with an advanced solid tumor such as melanoma, head and neck, liver or kidney cancer. The CDR3 runs from the conserved cysteine through the conserved F or W. Fields, in order: V gene, J gene, CDR3 protein.

>TRBV5-1|TRBJ1-1
CASSLAPVGAGEAFF
>TRBV11-2|TRBJ1-6
CASSPRPEISPLHF
>TRBV7-2|TRBJ2-3
CASSLEVAVGTDTQYF
>TRBV6-6|TRBJ1-2
CASSLGTGELRGYTF
>TRBV9|TRBJ2-3
CASSKPGLAADTQYF
>TRBV7-6|TRBJ2-1
CASSVTGTGLLISSYNEQFF
>TRBV11-1|TRBJ1-1
CASSEGLGTVNTEAFF
>TRBV11-1|TRBJ2-7
CASSRGRGLSYEQYF
>TRBV25-1|TRBJ1-1
CASSEHTTGGGMAEAFF
>TRBV15|TRBJ2-2
CATSFREDTGELFF
>TRBV5-1|TRBJ1-5
CASSSTGGNQPQHF
>TRBV7-9|TRBJ2-2
CASSLARGGGAGELFF
>TRBV2|TRBJ2-7
CASSEALRGEQYF
>TRBV30|TRBJ1-5
CAWSEDFNQPQHF
>TRBV30|TRBJ1-3
CAWRTDGNTIYF
>TRBV9|TRBJ2-5
CASSETGDVKTQYF
>TRBV27|TRBJ1-5
CASSVTGRENQPQHF
>TRBV9|TRBJ2-2
CASSVGGGRGTGELFF